This T cell receptor (beta chain) was sequenced for a study of T cells after posttransplantation cyclophosphamide. Here immunoSEQ multiplex PCR was the method, and the copy in TCRdb shows in-frame clones only, minus some. The sample has approximately 28,000 clones, 85% to 95% seen once; the top ten hold approximately 0.25%. The naive gate required viable CD3+CD4+ or CD3+CD8+ cells with CCR7+CD45RA+CD45RO-CD95-CD27+CD28+ phenotype. Trimming cost V 2 bases and J 5 bases; bases outside gene matches: 6. This CDR3 is 15 amino acids long. Germline-derived CDR1 and CDR2 are SGHVS and FQNEAQ. This chain connects TRBV7-8 to TRBJ1-2, with 9 positions matching TRBD1. The clonotype was recovered from an older woman in good health, CMV-negative, and a related stem cell transplant donor. The sequenced material came from naive CD4+ T cells sorted from PBMCs. The chain's CDR3 is CASSLLDRGQYGYTF. The CDR3 DNA is TGTGCCAGCAGCTTACTGGACAGGGGACAATATGGCTACACCTTC. The whole variable domain, remainder taken from reference TRBV7-8 and TRBJ1-2, is GAGVSQSPRYKVAKRGQDVALRCDPISGHVSLFWYQQALGQGPEFLTYFQNEAQLDKSGLPSDRFFAERPEGSVSTLKIQRTQQEDSAVYLCASSLLDRGQYGYTFGSGTRLTVV.